This is a list of T cell receptor beta chains from one sample in a study of CD8+ T cells in alopecia areata. The data were produced by immunoSEQ multiplex PCR, yet TCRdb's version contains in-frame clones alone and is incomplete. The data contain hundreds of thousands of clones, about 68% of them singletons. The sample in question was CD4+ T cells sorted from blood, obtained at week 0. Source of these receptors: a human donor with alopecia areata. CDR3s include the opening cysteine and the closing phenylalanine or tryptophan. The D gene is left open where the match is weak. Clone size is not always given. Where it is, it says once, few, many or a class for expanded clones.

d_call	v_call	j_call	clone_size	cdr3_nt	cdr3_aa
NA	TRBV7-9	TRBJ1-5	once	TGTGCCAGCAGCCAAGTCAGGGGAAGGGGGCCCCAGCATTTT	CASSQVRGRGPQHF
NA	TRBV9	TRBJ2-1	few	TGTGCCAGCAGCGTAGGGCTAGGAGGAGAGAGCAATGAGCAGTTCTTC	CASSVGLGGESNEQFF
TRBD1	TRBV30	TRBJ2-7	NA	TGTGCCTGGAGGGCCCGGGACAGAGACTACGAGCAGTACTTC	CAWRARDRDYEQYF
NA	TRBV7-2	TRBJ2-1	NA	TGTGCCAGCAGCTTAGTAGGTGGGGGGACCCTCAATGAGCAGTTCTTC	CASSLVGGGTLNEQFF
NA	TRBV29-1	TRBJ1-2	NA	TGCAGCGTTGAATCAACGGGGCCCAGGGGAGGTCTGGTGATTGGCTACACCTTC	CSVESTGPRGGLVIGYTF
NA	TRBV30	TRBJ2-1	few	TGTGCCTGGCGTTACAGGGACCCCTACAATGAGCAGTTCTTC	CAWRYRDPYNEQFF
TRBD1	TRBV30	TRBJ2-7	few	TGTGCCGGAACAAGGACAGGGGGCCTGTACGAGCAGTACTTC	CAGTRTGGLYEQYF
NA	TRBV7-2	TRBJ1-2	NA	TGTGCCAGCAGCTTAGCTACTAACTATGGCTACACCTTC	CASSLATNYGYTF
NA	TRBV5-1	TRBJ2-4	NA	TGCGCCAGCAGCTTGGGGCAGGGAAACATTCAGTACTTC	CASSLGQGNIQYF
NA	TRBV2	TRBJ2-7	NA	TGTGCCCTGAGTCGGGACGGGTACGAGCAGTACTTC	CALSRDGYEQYF
NA	TRBV5-1	TRBJ2-7	NA	TGCGCCAGCAGTAACCGGGACTCTCTCTACGAGCAGTACTTC	CASSNRDSLYEQYF
NA	TRBV11-1	TRBJ2-7	few	TGTGCCAGCAGCTTAGCTCTAAGGGAGCAGTACTTC	CASSLALREQYF
TRBD1	TRBV29-1	TRBJ1-4	NA	TGCAGCGTTAGAGGACAGGGACACGAAAAACTGTTTTTT	CSVRGQGHEKLFF
NA	TRBV5-4	TRBJ2-7	NA	TGTGCCAGCAGCTTATGGGACTCAAGCTCCTACGAGCAGTACTTC	CASSLWDSSSYEQYF
NA	TRBV2	TRBJ1-2	few	TGTGCCAGCAGTGACTCAGAAAACTATGGCTACACCTTC	CASSDSENYGYTF
NA	TRBV27	TRBJ2-3	few	TGTGCCAGCAGTCGGCCCCTGGGGGGTGACACAGATACGCAGTATTTT	CASSRPLGGDTDTQYF
NA	TRBV29-1	TRBJ1-2	NA	TGCAGCGTTGAAGTGCGGCCCAGAAGATATGGCTACACCTTC	CSVEVRPRRYGYTF
NA	TRBV2	TRBJ2-3	NA	TGTGCCCACGGCGGAGGGATCACAGATACGCAGTATTTT	CAHGGGITDTQYF
TRBD1	TRBV30	TRBJ2-2	once	TGTGCCTGGAGGGCGAGACAGGGCGGCGGGGAGCTGTTTTTT	CAWRARQGGGELFF
NA	TRBV29-1	TRBJ2-2	few	TGCAGCGGGAAGGAAGGCAGTCTTAATGCCGGGGAGCTGTTTTTT	CSGKEGSLNAGELFF
TRBD2	TRBV11-2	TRBJ2-1	NA	TGTGCCAGCAGCTTAGATCGGACTAGCAATTCCTACAATGAGCAGTTCTTC	CASSLDRTSNSYNEQFF
TRBD1	TRBV29-1	TRBJ1-4	NA	TGCAGCGTTGGTCCGACAGGGGGAAGTGAAAAACTGTTTTTT	CSVGPTGGSEKLFF
NA	TRBV25-1	TRBJ1-6	NA	TGTGCCAGCAGTGAATATGGGGGGGGCGTCTCACCCCTCCACTTT	CASSEYGGGVSPLHF
NA	TRBV7-2	TRBJ1-2	NA	TGTGCCAGCAGCTTAGAGGGCTATGGCTACACCTTC	CASSLEGYGYTF
NA	TRBV11-2	TRBJ1-1	NA	TGTGCCAGCAGCTCGGACTGGAACACTGAAGCTTTCTTT	CASSSDWNTEAFF
NA	TRBV18	TRBJ1-4	once	TGTGCCAGCTCACCCGGGGTGTATGAAAAACTGTTTTTT	CASSPGVYEKLFF
NA	TRBV15	TRBJ2-7	NA	TGTGCCACCAGCAGAGATCAAGGGACGGCGGGCGGAGCGCGGTACTTC	CATSRDQGTAGGARYF
TRBD2	TRBV9	TRBJ2-7	once	TGTGCCAGCAGCATGACTAGCGCTGGCGAGCAGTACTTC	CASSMTSAGEQYF
NA	TRBV7-2	TRBJ2-2	NA	TGTGCCAGCAGCTCGCGATTCGACAGATCCGCCGGGGAGCTGTTTTTT	CASSSRFDRSAGELFF
NA	TRBV4-3	TRBJ2-2	NA	TGCGCCAGCAGCCTCACAACGGCCACCGGGGAGCTGTTTTTT	CASSLTTATGELFF
TRBD1	TRBV29-1	TRBJ1-2	few	TGCAGCGTAGGGACAGGGGGCGCCGGCTATGGCTACACCTTC	CSVGTGGAGYGYTF
NA	TRBV2	TRBJ1-6	NA	TGTGCCAGCCGACCCCGCGATTCACCCCTCCACTTT	CASRPRDSPLHF
NA	TRBV6-5	TRBJ1-4	NA	TGTGCCAGCAGTTACTCGTCCCTTGGAGGCGAAAAACTGTTTTTT	CASSYSSLGGEKLFF
TRBD1	TRBV14	TRBJ2-1	NA	TGTGCCAGCAGCCAAGATTGGGGACAGGAGGAGAATGAGCAGTTCTTC	CASSQDWGQEENEQFF
TRBD2	TRBV29-1	TRBJ2-1	NA	TGCAGCGTTGAGGGGCTGGCGGGGGGATATTACAATGAGCAGTTCTTC	CSVEGLAGGYYNEQFF
NA	TRBV6-5	TRBJ2-6	NA	TGTGCCAGCAGCCCAGGGCTCTCTGGGGCCAACGTCCTGACTTTC	CASSPGLSGANVLTF
NA	TRBV7-3	TRBJ1-2	NA	TGTGCCAGCAGCAGAGGTTCTAACTATGGCTACACCTTC	CASSRGSNYGYTF
NA	TRBV29-1	TRBJ1-2	few	TGCAGCGTTGAATCCCATGGTTCTAACTATGGCTACACCTTC	CSVESHGSNYGYTF
NA	TRBV20-1	TRBJ1-1	NA	TGCAGTGCCAGAGGGCAGTTTGAAGCTTTCTTT	CSARGQFEAFF